This T cell receptor (beta chain) appears in the sequencing data of a study of early T cells in non-severe SARS-CoV-2 infection. General study results and limits: Anti-spike CD8 responses were favored by VDJdb matching, which missed private and CD4 specificities.

With 2 bases clipped from V and 0 bases from J, the junction kept 4 bases outside the gene matches. CDR1 and CDR2 (germline): MNHEY, SVGEGT. The CDR3 runs to 15 residues. This clonotype has more than one count but fewer than ten. Its antigen is unidentified. As part of library construction, unique molecular identifiers were attached to individual cDNA molecules. From the 5' RACE reads, TCRdb called clonotypes with MiXCR, one entry per CDR3 protein. The sample holds tens of thousands of distinct CDR3 sequences, about 6.3% seen once. The J gene is TRBJ2-7, the V gene TRBV6-2 or TRBV6-3; TRBD2 matches at 7 bases. This specimen consisted of whole blood, obtained at baseline. The receptor's source is an adult who was a healthcare worker with PCR-confirmed SARS-CoV-2 infection or an uninfected control (not recorded which). CDR3 nucleotide sequence: TGTGCCAGCAGTTACGAGGGAGGGAGCTCCTACGAGCAGTACTTC. Translated, it gives CASSYEGGSSYEQYF.